The sample holds a few counts of the clone carrying this T cell receptor beta chain. This PCR relied on a set of 60 Vbeta primers and 13 Jbeta primers. Profiling relied on immunoSEQ multiplex PCR, and the TCRdb table lists in-frame clones only, not all of them. The table has tens of thousands of clones, 75% to 85% seen once. The source of the sample is a study of cytomegalovirus exposure and HLA in healthy donors. Germline assignment: CDR1 SEHNR and CDR2 FQNEAQ (reference sequence). V was shortened by 5 bases and J by 4 bases, with 14 bases between the two germline ends. The CDR3 spans 15 residues. Sequenced material: PBMCs. This clonotype originated in a human donor in good health. V and J are TRBV7-9 and TRBJ2-2; no reliable D call. Here the CDR3 DNA reads TGTGCCAGCAGCCCGAGAGCAACCGTCACCGGGGAGCTGTTTTTT. Protein sequence: CASSPRATVTGELFF.